This T cell receptor beta chain was captured in a study of blood T cell repertoires in COVID-19. Profiled with immunoSEQ multiplex PCR; TCRdb holds only in-frame clones, not every one. This sample has 95,000 to 110,000 clones; 84% occur once, and the top ten carry 10% to 15%. This CDR3 contains 13 residues. V was trimmed by 0 bases and J by 7 bases, leaving 10 bases between them. CDR1 and CDR2 from the germline V gene are SGHKS and YYEKEE (reference sequence). The chain has TRBV5-5 and TRBJ1-1; tentative D call: TRBD1 (6 bases). The sample was peripheral blood. The TCR comes from a human donor in a cohort sampled during active or convalescent COVID-19. The CDR3 DNA is TGTGCCAGCAGCTTGGCAGGGGACCTTGAAGCTTTCTTT. Its protein product is CASSLAGDLEAFF.